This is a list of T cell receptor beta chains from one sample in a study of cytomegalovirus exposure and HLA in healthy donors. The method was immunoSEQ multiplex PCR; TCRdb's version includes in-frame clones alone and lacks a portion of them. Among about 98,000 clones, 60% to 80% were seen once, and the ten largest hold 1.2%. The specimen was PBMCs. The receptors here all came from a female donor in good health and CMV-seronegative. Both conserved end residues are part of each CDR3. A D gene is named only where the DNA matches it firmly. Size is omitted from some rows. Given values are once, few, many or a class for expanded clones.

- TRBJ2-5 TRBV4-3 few TGCGCCAGCAGCCAAGATCTTACTCGCGGGGACCTCCAAGAGACCCAGTACTTC CASSQDLTRGDLQETQYF
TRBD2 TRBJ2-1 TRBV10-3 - TGTGCCATCAGTGGAGTGGCGGGGGACTACAATGAGCAGTTCTTC CAISGVAGDYNEQFF
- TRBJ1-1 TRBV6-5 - TGTGCCAGCAGTTACGCGGGGGGCGGAAGGACTGAAGCTTTCTTT CASSYAGGGRTEAFF
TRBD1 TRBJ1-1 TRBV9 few TGTGCCAGCAGCGGGGTTATCGGGACAGGGGGGACTGAAGCTTTCTTT CASSGVIGTGGTEAFF
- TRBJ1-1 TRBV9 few TGTGCCAGCAGCGTAGTTGACGGGGTGAACACTGAAGCTTTCTTT CASSVVDGVNTEAFF
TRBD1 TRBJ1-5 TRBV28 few TGTGCCAGCAGTTTGCAGGGGGATCAGCCCCAGCATTTT CASSLQGDQPQHF
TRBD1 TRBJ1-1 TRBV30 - TGTGCCTCTTACGGGGACAGGGCCACTGAAGCTTTCTTT CASYGDRATEAFF
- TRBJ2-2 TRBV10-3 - TGTGCCATTGCGGAGGGGGCGCAGGCCGGGGAGCTGTTTTTT CAIAEGAQAGELFF
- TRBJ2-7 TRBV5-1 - TGCGCCAGCGGTTCCGGGAGAGATCTCTACGAGCAGTACTTC CASGSGRDLYEQYF
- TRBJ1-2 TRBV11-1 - TGTGCCAGCAGCTCGTCGGGGGTAGATGGCTACACCTTC CASSSSGVDGYTF
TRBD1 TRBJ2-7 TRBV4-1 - TGCGCCAGCAGCCAAAGGACAGGGTCCTACGAGCAGTACTTC CASSQRTGSYEQYF
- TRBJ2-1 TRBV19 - TGTGCCAGTAGTATTGTGACTAGGTCCCCCTACAATGAGCAGTTCTTC CASSIVTRSPYNEQFF
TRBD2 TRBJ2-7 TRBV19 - TGTGCCAGTAGTTCGGACTGGGGGGGAGAGCAGTACTTC CASSSDWGGEQYF
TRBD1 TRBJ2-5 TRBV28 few TGTGCCAGCAGTTCTCGACAGGGAGCGTCCCAAGAGACCCAGTACTTC CASSSRQGASQETQYF
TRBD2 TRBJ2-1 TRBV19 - TGTGCCAGTAGTATAGAGGGGCTAGCGGGGGGGTCACCGTTCTTC CASSIEGLAGGSPFF
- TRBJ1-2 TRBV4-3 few TGCGCCAGCAGCCAAGGGTGGACTCTGGCGGACTATGGCTACACCTTC CASSQGWTLADYGYTF
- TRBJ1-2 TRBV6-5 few TGTGCCAGCAGTTTGGACAGAGTCTATGGCTACACCTTC CASSLDRVYGYTF
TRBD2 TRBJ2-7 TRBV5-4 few TGTGCCAGCAGCCCAGGACTAGCGGGAGTAAGAAGGGGTCGGGAGCAGTACTTC CASSPGLAGVRRGREQYF
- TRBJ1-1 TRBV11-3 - TGTGCCAGCAGCTTAGGCGGGGACACTGAAGCTTTCTTT CASSLGGDTEAFF
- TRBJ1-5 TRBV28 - TGTGCCAGCAGACCCCCTGCCTGGGGGGGCGGCAATCAGCCCCAGCATTTT CASRPPAWGGGNQPQHF
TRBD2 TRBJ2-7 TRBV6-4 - TGTGCCAAATCCCGAGTGACTAGCGGGGGGGCGGGCTACGAGCAGTACTTC CAKSRVTSGGAGYEQYF
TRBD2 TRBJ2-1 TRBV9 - TGTGCCAGCAGCGAACTAGCGGGAGAGTACAATGAGCAGTTCTTC CASSELAGEYNEQFF
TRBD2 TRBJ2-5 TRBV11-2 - TGTGCCAGCAGATTCACTAGCGGGGGTCCCCAAGAGACCCAGTACTTC CASRFTSGGPQETQYF
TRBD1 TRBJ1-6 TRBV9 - TGTGCCAGCAGCTCAGGACAGGGGAAAAATTCACCCCTCCACTTT CASSSGQGKNSPLHF
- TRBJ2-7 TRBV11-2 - TGTGCCAGCAGCCCGGGACATGGTCCCTACGAGCAGTACTTC CASSPGHGPYEQYF
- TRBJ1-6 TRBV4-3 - TGCGCCAGCAGCCAAGATATGGGACAATCCTCACCCCTCCACTTT CASSQDMGQSSPLHF
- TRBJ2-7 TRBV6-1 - TGTGCCACACAACAGGTCTACGAGCAGTACTTC CATQQVYEQYF
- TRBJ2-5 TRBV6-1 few TGTGCCAGCAGCCCCCGAAGACAGGTTCACGAGACCCAGTACTTC CASSPRRQVHETQYF
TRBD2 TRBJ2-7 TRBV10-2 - TGCGCCAGCAGTGGGACTAGCGGGAGGTCCTACGAGCAGTACTTC CASSGTSGRSYEQYF
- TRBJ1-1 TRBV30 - TGTGCCTGGACCCCATCAGGGGCGCCCACTGAAGCTTTCTTT CAWTPSGAPTEAFF
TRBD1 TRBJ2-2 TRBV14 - TGTGCCAGCAGCCGTGGAACCGGGACAGTGAACACCGGGGAGCTGTTTTTT CASSRGTGTVNTGELFF
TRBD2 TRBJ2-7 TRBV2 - TGTGCCAGCAGGAAGGAGCGGGAGCACGAGCAGTACTTC CASRKEREHEQYF
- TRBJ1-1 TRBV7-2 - TGTGCCAGCAGCCCGACCAACCGACAGGCCGGTCGGGGTGAAGCTTTCTTT CASSPTNRQAGRGEAFF
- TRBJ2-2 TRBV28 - TGTGCCAGCAGTCTTGTGTCCACCGGGGAGCTGTTTTTT CASSLVSTGELFF
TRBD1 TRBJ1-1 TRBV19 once TGTGCCAGTAGTGGGCTAAGGGGGCGCGTCGGGACTGAAGCTTTCTTT CASSGLRGRVGTEAFF
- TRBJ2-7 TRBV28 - TGTGCCAGCAGTTTCACGGCAGGGTACGAGCAGTACTTC CASSFTAGYEQYF
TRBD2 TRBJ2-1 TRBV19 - TGTGCCAGTAGGACACTAGCGGGCCTAGACTACAATGAGCAGTTCTTC CASRTLAGLDYNEQFF
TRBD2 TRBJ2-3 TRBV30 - TGTGCCTGGAGTGCCGGGACTAGCGGTAGCACAGATACGCAGTATTTT CAWSAGTSGSTDTQYF
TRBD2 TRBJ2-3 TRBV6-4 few TGTGCCAGCAGTGACTCGAGTAGCGGGGGGCTAGATACGCAGTATTTT CASSDSSSGGLDTQYF
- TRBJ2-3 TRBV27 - TGTGCCAGCAGTTTAGGGGGGGCCTTAGATACGCAGTATTTT CASSLGGALDTQYF
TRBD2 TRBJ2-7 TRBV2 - TGTGCCAGCAGTGATTTCCTAGCGGCAACCTACGAGCAGTACTTC CASSDFLAATYEQYF
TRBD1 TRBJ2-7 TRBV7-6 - TGTGCCAGCAGCACCCCGGGACAGGGGTCAACATATGACTTC CASSTPGQGSTYDF
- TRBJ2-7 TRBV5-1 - TGCGCCAGCAGCTTGGGCTACTCCGTCGGCGAGCAGTACTTC CASSLGYSVGEQYF
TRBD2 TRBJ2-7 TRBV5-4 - TGTGCCAGCAGCCCTGGACTAGCGGACTACGAGCAGTACTTC CASSPGLADYEQYF
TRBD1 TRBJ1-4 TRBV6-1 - TGTGCCAGCAGTGAACAGCCTCTACCGGGACAGGGCACTGAAAAACTGTTTTTT CASSEQPLPGQGTEKLFF
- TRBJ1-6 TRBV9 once TGTGCCAGCAGCGAGAAAGACATTCATAATTCACCCCTCCACTTT CASSEKDIHNSPLHF
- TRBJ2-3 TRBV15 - TGTGCCACCAGCAGAGACAGGGCCAAGGGAGATACGCAGTATTTT CATSRDRAKGDTQYF
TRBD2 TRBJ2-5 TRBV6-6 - TGTGCCAGCGGGGCAGCGGGGGTTCAAGAGACCCAGTACTTC CASGAAGVQETQYF
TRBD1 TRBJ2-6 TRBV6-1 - TGTGCCAGCAGTGAAGACAACAGGGGGCGGTGGGGGGCCAACGTCCTGACTTTC CASSEDNRGRWGANVLTF
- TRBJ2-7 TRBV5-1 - TGCGCCAGCAGCCGACTAATGGGGCCCGCGGGGGAGCAGTACTTC CASSRLMGPAGEQYF